This TCR beta chain was observed in a study of blood T cell repertoires in COVID-19. This clone was picked up one time. Data came from immunoSEQ multiplex PCR; TCRdb stores just in-frame clones and leaves some out. Found here are over 250,000 clones, around 87% of them singletons; the top ten hold about 5.4%. The CDR3 contains 18 residues. Germline CDR1 reads LNHDA; CDR2 reads SQIVND (reference sequence). The V gene lost 10 bases and the J gene lost 4 bases, with 31 bases spanning the gap. The specimen was PBMCs or T cells enriched from blood (not recorded which). This TCR was recovered from a woman in her 30s who had recovered from COVID-19. This chain connects TRBV19 to TRBJ1-2; D remains unclear. CDR3 sequence (DNA): TGTGCCACTCTTCGCCCATCCCCCGGGCCCGGGGTAGGCTATGGCTACACCTTC. This encodes CATLRPSPGPGVGYGYTF.